These T cell receptor beta chains were read from a single sample in a study of blood T cell repertoires in COVID-19. Clones were sequenced by immunoSEQ multiplex PCR, and TCRdb holds only the in-frame ones, with some missing. The data hold 100,000 to 150,000 clones, with 65% to 90% observed a single time. Sequenced material: peripheral blood. All receptors derive from a woman older than 75 with acute or convalescent COVID-19. CDR3s include the opening cysteine and the closing phenylalanine or tryptophan. D genes are given only for firm matches. Clone size is stated in some rows and not others, as once, few, many or a class when expanded.

TRBV5-5 TRBD1 NA CASSITTGGLYGYTF
TRBV9 TRBD2 NA CASSIGGGNEQFF
TRBV7-2 TRBD2 NA CASSLERGGPYEQYF
TRBV27 NA few CASSFERIAVDTEAFF
TRBV3-1/TRBV3-2 NA NA CASSQLPGRGTEAFF
TRBV28 NA many CASSYMSRRYTEAFF
TRBV15 TRBD1 NA CATRTGTVSNQPQHF
TRBV9 NA NA CASSSSSSYNEQFF
TRBV15 NA NA CATSRSGSEKLFF
TRBV5-1 TRBD2 NA CASSPSPSGANNEQFF
TRBV9 TRBD2 NA CASSVRTSGTDTQYF
TRBV6-5 TRBD1 once CASSSLQGGSNQPQHF
TRBV7-6 TRBD1 NA CASSLVAPGTGHYGYTF
TRBV10-3 NA NA CAISGGGVESTEAFF
TRBV6-1 NA NA CASSEAGLYAETQYF
TRBV18 NA once CASRKLGNTEAFF
TRBV2 NA NA CASMGGGSGQPQHF
TRBV3-1/TRBV3-2 NA NA CASSQEQRFGGYTF
TRBV5-1 TRBD1 NA CASSLGKVQGMNTEAFF
TRBV7-2 NA NA CASSSVRGYTEAFF
TRBV24-1 NA NA CATSDQTTGGETQYF
TRBV2 TRBD1 NA CASGRGLWNEQFF
TRBV9 NA NA CASSVVTSDTQYF
TRBV11-2 NA few CASSLENPRGGYTF
TRBV27 NA NA CASSLEGLSEQFF
TRBV6-5 NA NA CASSDETGPYNEQFF
TRBV5-1 NA NA CASSGLADSTDTQYF
TRBV3-1/TRBV3-2 TRBD1 NA CASSPYRGDFYGYTF
TRBV28 NA once CASSPLWGRGAQETQYF
TRBV27 NA few CASSFWQGGNTEAFF
TRBV7-3 NA NA CASSFGGRNTEAFF
TRBV7-9 TRBD2 NA CASSREANNEQFF
TRBV6-5 NA NA CASSPAGNQPQHF
TRBV15 NA NA CATSRGLADTQYF
TRBV28 TRBD1 NA CASRIGTGQGYDQPQHF
TRBV7-9 TRBD1 NA CASSSTGGNSPLHF
TRBV3-1/TRBV3-2 TRBD2 NA CASSLGLAGLTSTDTQYF
TRBV2 NA NA CASNPISSGANVLTF
TRBV29-1 NA NA CSVRGAMNTEAFF
TRBV19 NA NA CASSISKGQADTQYF
TRBV12-3/TRBV12-4 NA NA CASSLPGTDTQYF
TRBV18 NA NA CASSPPNRNEQFF
TRBV18 NA many CASSPSIRSSSGNTIYF